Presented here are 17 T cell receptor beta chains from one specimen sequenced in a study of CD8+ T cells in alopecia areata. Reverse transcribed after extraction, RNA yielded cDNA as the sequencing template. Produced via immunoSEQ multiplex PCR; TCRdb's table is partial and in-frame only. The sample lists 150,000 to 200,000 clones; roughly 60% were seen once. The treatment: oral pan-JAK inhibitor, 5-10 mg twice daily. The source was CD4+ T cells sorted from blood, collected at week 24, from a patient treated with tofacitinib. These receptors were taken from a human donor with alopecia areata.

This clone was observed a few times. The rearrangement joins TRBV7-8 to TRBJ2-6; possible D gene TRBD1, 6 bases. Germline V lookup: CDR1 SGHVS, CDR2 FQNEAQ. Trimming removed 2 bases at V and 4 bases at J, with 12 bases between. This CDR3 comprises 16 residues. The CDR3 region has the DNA TGTGCCAGCAGCTTATCGGACAGCCCCGGGGCCAACGTCCTGACTTTC. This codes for CASSLSDSPGANVLTF.

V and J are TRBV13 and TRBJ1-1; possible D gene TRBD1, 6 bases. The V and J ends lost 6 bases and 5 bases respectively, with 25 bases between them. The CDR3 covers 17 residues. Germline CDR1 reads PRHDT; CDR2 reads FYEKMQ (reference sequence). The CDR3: CASRKLQGIQVRTEAFF. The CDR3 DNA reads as TGTGCCAGCAGGAAATTACAGGGAATCCAAGTTAGAACTGAAGCTTTCTTT.

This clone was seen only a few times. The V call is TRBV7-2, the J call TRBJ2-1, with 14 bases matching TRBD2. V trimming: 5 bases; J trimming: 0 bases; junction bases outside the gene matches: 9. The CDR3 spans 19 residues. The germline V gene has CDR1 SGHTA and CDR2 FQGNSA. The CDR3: CASSLRTSGGTSSYNEQFF. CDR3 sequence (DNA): TGTGCCAGCAGCCTTCGGACTAGCGGGGGGACGAGCTCCTACAATGAGCAGTTCTTC.

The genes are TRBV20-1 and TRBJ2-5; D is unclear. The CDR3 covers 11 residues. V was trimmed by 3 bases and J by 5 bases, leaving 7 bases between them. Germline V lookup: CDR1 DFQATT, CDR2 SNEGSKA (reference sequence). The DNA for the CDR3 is TGCAGTGCTAGTGGGTGGGAGACCCAGTACTTC. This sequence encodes CSASGWETQYF.

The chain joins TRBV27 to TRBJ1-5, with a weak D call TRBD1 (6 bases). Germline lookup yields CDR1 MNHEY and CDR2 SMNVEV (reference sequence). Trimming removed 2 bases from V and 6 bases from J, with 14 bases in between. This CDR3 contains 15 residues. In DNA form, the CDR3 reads TGTGCCAGCAGTTTAGAAGGGGGAGGATTTCAGCCCCAGCATTTT. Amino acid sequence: CASSLEGGGFQPQHF.

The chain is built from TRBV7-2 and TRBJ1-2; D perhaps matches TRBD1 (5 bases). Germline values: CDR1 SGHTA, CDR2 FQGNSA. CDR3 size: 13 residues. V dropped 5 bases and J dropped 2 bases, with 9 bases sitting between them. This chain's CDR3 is CASSPEGNYGYTF. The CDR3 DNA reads TGTGCCAGCAGCCCCGAGGGGAACTATGGCTACACCTTC.

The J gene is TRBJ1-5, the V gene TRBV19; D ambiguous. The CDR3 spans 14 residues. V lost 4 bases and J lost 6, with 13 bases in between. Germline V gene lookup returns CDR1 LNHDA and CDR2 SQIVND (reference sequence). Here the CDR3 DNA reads TGTGCCAGTAGTACCCCTCCCGCGGGTCAGCCCCAGCATTTT. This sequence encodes CASSTPPAGQPQHF.

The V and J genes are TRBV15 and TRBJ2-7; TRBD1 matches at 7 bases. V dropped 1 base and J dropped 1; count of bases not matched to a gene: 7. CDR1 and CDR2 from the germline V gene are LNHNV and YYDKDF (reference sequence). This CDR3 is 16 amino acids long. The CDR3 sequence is CATSRGSGQRSYEQYF. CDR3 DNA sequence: TGTGCCACCAGCAGAGGTTCGGGACAGCGTTCCTACGAGCAGTACTTC.

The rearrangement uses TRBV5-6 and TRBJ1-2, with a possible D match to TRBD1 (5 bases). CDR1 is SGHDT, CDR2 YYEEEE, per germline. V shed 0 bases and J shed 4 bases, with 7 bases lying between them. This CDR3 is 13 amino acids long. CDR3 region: CASSLEGSYGYTF. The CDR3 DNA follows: TGTGCCAGCAGCTTGGAGGGGAGCTATGGCTACACCTTC.

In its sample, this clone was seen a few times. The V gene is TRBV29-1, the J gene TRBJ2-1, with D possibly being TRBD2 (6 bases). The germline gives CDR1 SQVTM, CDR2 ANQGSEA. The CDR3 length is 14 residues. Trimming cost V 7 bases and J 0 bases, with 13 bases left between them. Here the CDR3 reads CSGGLLSSYNEQFF. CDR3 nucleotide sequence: TGCAGCGGGGGACTTCTCAGCTCCTACAATGAGCAGTTCTTC.

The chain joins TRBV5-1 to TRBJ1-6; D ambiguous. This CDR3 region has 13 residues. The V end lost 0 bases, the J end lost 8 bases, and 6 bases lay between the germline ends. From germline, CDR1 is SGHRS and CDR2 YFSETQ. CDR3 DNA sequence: TGCGCCAGCAGCTTGGCCGGCTATTCACCCCTCCACTTT. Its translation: CASSLAGYSPLHF.

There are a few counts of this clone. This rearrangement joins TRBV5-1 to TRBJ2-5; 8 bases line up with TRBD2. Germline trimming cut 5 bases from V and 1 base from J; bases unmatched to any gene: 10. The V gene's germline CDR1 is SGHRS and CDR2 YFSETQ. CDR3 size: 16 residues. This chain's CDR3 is CASSTYGRGSQETQYF. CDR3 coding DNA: TGCGCCAGCAGTACGTACGGGAGGGGAAGCCAAGAGACCCAGTACTTC.

The CDR3 region is CASSLWAGTGFF. The CDR3 nucleotides read TGTGCCAGCAGCTTATGGGCGGGGACGGGGTTCTTC. The chain couples TRBV7-9 to TRBJ2-1, with a possible D match to TRBD2 (6 bases). The CDR3 spans 12 residues. Trimming removed 2 bases at V and 15 bases at J, with 14 bases between. Per germline, CDR1 SEHNR and CDR2 FQNEAQ (reference sequence).

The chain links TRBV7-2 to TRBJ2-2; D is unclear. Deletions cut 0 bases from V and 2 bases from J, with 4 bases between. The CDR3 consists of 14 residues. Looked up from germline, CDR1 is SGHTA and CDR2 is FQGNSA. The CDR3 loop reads CASSLAPNTGELFF. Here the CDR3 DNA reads TGTGCCAGCAGCTTAGCACCAAACACCGGGGAGCTGTTTTTT.

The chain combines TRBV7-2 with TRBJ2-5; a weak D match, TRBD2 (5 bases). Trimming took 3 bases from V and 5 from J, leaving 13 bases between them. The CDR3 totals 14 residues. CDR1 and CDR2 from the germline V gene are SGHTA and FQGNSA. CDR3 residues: CASSFATRGETQYF. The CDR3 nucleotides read TGTGCCAGCAGCTTCGCGACCCGCGGGGAGACCCAGTACTTC.

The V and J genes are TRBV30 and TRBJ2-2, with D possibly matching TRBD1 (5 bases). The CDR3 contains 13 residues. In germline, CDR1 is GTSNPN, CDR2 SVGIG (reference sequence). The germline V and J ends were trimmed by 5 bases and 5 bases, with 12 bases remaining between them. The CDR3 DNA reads TGTGCCTGGCTAACAGGTCGGACCGGGGAGCTGTTTTTT. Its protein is CAWLTGRTGELFF.

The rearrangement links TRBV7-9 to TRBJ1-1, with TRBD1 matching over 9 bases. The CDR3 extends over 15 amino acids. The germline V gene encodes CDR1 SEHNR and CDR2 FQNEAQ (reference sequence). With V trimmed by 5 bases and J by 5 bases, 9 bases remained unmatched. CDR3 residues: CASSTGTGRLTEAFF. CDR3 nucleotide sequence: TGTGCCAGCAGCACTGGGACAGGGAGGTTGACTGAAGCTTTCTTT.